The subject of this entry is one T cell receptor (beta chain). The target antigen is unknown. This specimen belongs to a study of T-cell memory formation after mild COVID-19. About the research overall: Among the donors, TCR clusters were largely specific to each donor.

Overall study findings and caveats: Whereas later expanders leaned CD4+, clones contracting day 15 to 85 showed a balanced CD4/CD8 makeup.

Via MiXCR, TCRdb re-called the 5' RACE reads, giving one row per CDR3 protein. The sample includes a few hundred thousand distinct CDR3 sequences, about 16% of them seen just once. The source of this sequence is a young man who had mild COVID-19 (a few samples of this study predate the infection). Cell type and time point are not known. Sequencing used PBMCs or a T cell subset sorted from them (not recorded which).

The CDR3 bases are TGTGCCAGCAGCCCAATTTCAACAGGGTTCGGCAGAAACACCATATATTTT. It yields the protein CASSPISTGFGRNTIYF. The chain carries TRBV7-2 and TRBJ1-3, with D possibly being TRBD1 (6 bases). Trimming pared 5 bases from V and 5 bases from J, leaving 22 bases between. The CDR3 is made up of 17 amino acids. The germline V gene has CDR1 SGHTA and CDR2 FQGNSA. Based on the CDR3 plus reference TRBV7-2 and TRBJ1-3, the full variable domain is GAGVSQSPSNKVTEKGKDVELRCDPISGHTALYWYRQSLGQGLEFLIYFQGNSAPDKSGLPSDRFSAERTGGSVSTLTIQRTQQEDSAVYLCASSPISTGFGRNTIYFGEGSWLTVV.